This TCR beta chain was retrieved from a study of OX40 agonist ivuxolimab in advanced cancers. Overall study context: People in dose escalation had one of these cancers: hepatocellular carcinoma, melanoma, renal cell or head and neck cancer. A history of anti-PD-1, anti-PD-L1 or anti-CTLA-4 therapy was acceptable, and 30% to 45% had some.

Method: immunoSEQ multiplex PCR; TCRdb's copy keeps in-frame clones and lacks some. The repertoire includes roughly 89,000 clones, roughly four fifths of them detected once, and 1.5% to 2% sits in the top ten. CDR1 is SGHTA and CDR2 is FQGNSA in the germline V gene. The CDR3 is 13 residues long. V shed 5 bases, J shed 11 bases, and the junction held 11 bases outside the gene matches. This clone has more than one count but fewer than ten. Sampling times: baseline, cycle 4 day 1, cycle 7 day 1. The rearrangement uses TRBV7-2 and TRBJ1-1; 7 bases are shared with TRBD1. This receptor was obtained from an adult with an advanced solid tumor such as melanoma, head and neck, liver or kidney cancer. The material sequenced was CD4+ or CD8+ T cells sorted from blood, taken in a trial of the OX40 agonist ivuxolimab. CDR3 sequence (DNA): TGTGCCAGCAGCCCAGGTTCGTGGGGACAGGCTTTCTTT. Translation gives CASSPGSWGQAFF.